This T cell receptor (beta chain) came from a study of beta chain features in type 1 diabetes. Study-wide findings and caveats: When Type 1 diabetes patients were examined, their TCRB CDR3s proved moderately but significantly shorter in all four CD4+ subsets.

Sequencing targeted expressed TCRB transcripts, as all isolated RNA had been reverse transcribed. Produced via immunoSEQ multiplex PCR; TCRdb's table is partial and in-frame only. The sample records about 170,000 clones, approximately 8% being singletons. Points on this clone: The antigen is unknown.

CDR1 is LNHDA, CDR2 SQIVND, per germline (reference sequence). This CDR3 comprises 14 residues. The V end lost 3 bases, the J end lost 4 bases, and 10 bases lay between the germline ends. The origin of this receptor is a woman between 40 and 55 years old with type 1 diabetes. The genes are TRBV19 and TRBJ1-5; D remains unclear. What was sequenced was central memory CD4+ T cells from blood. As DNA, the CDR3 is TGTGCCAGTAGTATTGCGTCAGGAAATCAGCCCCAGCATTTT. This sequence encodes CASSIASGNQPQHF.